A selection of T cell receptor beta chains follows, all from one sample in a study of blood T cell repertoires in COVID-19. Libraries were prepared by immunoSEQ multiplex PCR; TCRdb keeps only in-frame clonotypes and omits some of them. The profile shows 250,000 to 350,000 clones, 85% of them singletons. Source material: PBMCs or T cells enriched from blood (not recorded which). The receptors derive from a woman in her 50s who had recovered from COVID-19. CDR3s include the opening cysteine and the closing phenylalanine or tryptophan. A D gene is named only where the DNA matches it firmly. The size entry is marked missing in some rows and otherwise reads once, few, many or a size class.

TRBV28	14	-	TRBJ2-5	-	CASRPARVQETQYF	TGTGCCAGCAGGCCCGCGCGGGTACAAGAGACCCAGTACTTC
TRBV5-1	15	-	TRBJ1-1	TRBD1	CASSLRQGWNTEAFF	TGCGCCAGCAGCTTAAGACAGGGATGGAACACTGAAGCTTTCTTT
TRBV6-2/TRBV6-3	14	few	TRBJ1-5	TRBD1	CASSRGTGNQPQHF	TGTGCCAGCAGCCGAGGGACAGGGAATCAGCCCCAGCATTTT
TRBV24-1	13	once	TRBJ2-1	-	CATSGGQYNEQFF	TGTGCCACCAGTGGGGGGCAATATAATGAGCAGTTCTTC
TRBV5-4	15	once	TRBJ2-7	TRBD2	CASSSGLADGYEQYF	TGTGCCAGCAGCTCGGGACTAGCGGATGGGTACGAGCAGTACTTC
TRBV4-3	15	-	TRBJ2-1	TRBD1	CASSLDRGNYNEQFF	TGCGCCAGCAGCCTTGACAGGGGCAACTACAATGAGCAGTTCTTC
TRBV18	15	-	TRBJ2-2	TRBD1	CASSPRQGDTGELFF	TGTGCCAGCTCACCCCGGCAGGGGGACACCGGGGAGCTGTTTTTT
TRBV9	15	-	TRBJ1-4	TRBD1	CASSERDSFNEKLFF	TGTGCCAGCAGCGAACGGGACAGCTTTAATGAAAAACTGTTTTTT
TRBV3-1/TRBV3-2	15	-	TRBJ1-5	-	CASSQGPQSNQPQHF	TGTGCCAGCAGCCAAGGTCCCCAGAGCAATCAGCCCCAGCATTTT
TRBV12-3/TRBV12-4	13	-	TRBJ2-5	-	CASSLGQGETQYF	TGTGCCAGCAGTTTAGGCCAGGGTGAGACCCAGTACTTC
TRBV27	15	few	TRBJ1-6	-	CASSPQRVYNSPLHF	TGTGCCAGCAGTCCCCAACGAGTGTATAATTCACCCCTCCACTTT
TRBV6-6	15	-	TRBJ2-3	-	CASSYHSSGTDTQYF	TGTGCCAGCAGTTACCATAGTAGCGGCACAGATACGCAGTATTTT
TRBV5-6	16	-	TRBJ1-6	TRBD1	CASSLKTGSHNSPLHF	TGTGCCAGCAGCCTCAAGACAGGGAGCCATAATTCACCCCTCCACTTT
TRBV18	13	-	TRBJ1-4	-	CASSPQGGEKLFF	TGTGCCAGCTCACCGCAGGGCGGCGAAAAACTGTTTTTT
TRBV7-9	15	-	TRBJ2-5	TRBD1	CASSTRQGGGETQYF	TGTGCCAGCAGCACCCGACAGGGTGGCGGCGAGACCCAGTACTTC
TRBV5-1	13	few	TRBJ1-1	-	CASKRGSNTEAFF	TGCGCCAGCAAAAGGGGAAGCAACACTGAAGCTTTCTTT
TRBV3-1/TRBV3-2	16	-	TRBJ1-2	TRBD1	CASSQGGTGEFYGYTF	TGTGCCAGCAGCCAAGGGGGCACAGGGGAATTCTATGGCTACACCTTC
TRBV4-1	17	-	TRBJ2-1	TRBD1	CASSRTGQGPSYNEQFF	TGCGCCAGCAGCCGAACTGGACAGGGCCCATCCTACAATGAGCAGTTCTTC
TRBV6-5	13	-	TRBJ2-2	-	CATARGLSGELFF	TGTGCCACCGCGCGGGGTTTGAGCGGGGAGCTGTTTTTT
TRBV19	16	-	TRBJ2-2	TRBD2	CASSIAGRGVTGELFF	TGTGCCAGTAGTATAGCCGGGAGGGGGGTCACCGGGGAGCTGTTTTTT
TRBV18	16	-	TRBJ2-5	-	CASSPLGVTGQETQYF	TGTGCCAGCTCACCACTCGGAGTGACCGGCCAAGAGACCCAGTACTTC
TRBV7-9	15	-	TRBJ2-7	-	CASSLVSGLTYGQYF	TGTGCCAGCAGCTTAGTGTCGGGACTTACCTACGGGCAGTACTTC
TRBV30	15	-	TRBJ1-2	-	CAWKKHRDPNYGYTF	TGTGCCTGGAAAAAACACAGGGATCCTAACTATGGCTACACCTTC
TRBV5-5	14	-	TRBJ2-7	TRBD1	CASSGTGQAYEQYF	TGTGCCAGCAGCGGAACGGGACAGGCCTACGAGCAGTACTTC
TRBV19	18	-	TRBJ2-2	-	CASSISLEALANTGELFF	TGTGCCAGTAGTATCTCCCTGGAGGCCCTTGCGAACACCGGGGAGCTGTTTTTT
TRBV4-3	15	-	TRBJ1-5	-	CASSHHRELNQPQHF	TGCGCCAGCAGCCACCACAGGGAACTTAATCAGCCCCAGCATTTT
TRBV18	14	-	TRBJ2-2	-	CASSPGPNTGELFF	TGTGCCAGCTCACCGGGGCCTAACACCGGGGAGCTGTTTTTT
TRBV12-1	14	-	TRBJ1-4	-	CASRTGQGIAKLFF	TGTGCCAGCAGGACCGGACAGGGGATTGCAAAACTGTTTTTT
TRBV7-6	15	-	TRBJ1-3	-	CASSSLRSSGNTIYF	TGTGCCAGCAGCTCCCTCCGTTCCTCTGGAAACACCATATATTTT
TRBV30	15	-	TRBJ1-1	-	CAWSSTGIPNTEAFF	TGTGCCTGGAGTTCCACAGGGATACCGAACACTGAAGCTTTCTTT
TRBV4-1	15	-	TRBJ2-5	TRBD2	CASSQEVAGGWTQYF	TGCGCCAGCAGCCAAGAAGTAGCGGGGGGGTGGACCCAGTACTTC
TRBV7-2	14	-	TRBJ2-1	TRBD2	CASSSLAAIGEQFF	TGTGCCAGCAGCTCACTAGCGGCTATAGGGGAGCAGTTCTTC
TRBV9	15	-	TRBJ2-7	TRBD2	CASSVSSGSSYEQYF	TGTGCCAGCAGCGTATCCAGCGGGAGCTCCTACGAGCAGTACTTC
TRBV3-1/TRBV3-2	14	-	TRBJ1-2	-	CASSQGTAYYGYTF	TGTGCCAGCAGCCAAGGGACAGCTTACTATGGCTACACCTTC
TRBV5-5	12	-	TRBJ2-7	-	CASSFSSYEQYF	TGTGCCAGCAGCTTTAGCTCCTACGAGCAGTACTTC
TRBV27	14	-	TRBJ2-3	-	CASLGPGVTDTQYF	TGTGCCAGCCTCGGCCCGGGAGTGACAGATACGCAGTATTTT
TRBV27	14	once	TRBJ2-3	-	CASSFTGVLDTQYF	TGTGCCAGCAGTTTTACCGGGGTCCTAGATACGCAGTATTTT
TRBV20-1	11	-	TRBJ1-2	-	CSARIQRGYTF	TGCAGTGCTAGGATCCAGAGGGGCTACACCTTC
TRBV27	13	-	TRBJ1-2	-	CASSLTGSYGYTF	TGTGCCAGCAGTTTAACAGGGTCCTATGGCTACACCTTC
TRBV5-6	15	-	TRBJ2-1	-	CASSWGDRIYNEQFF	TGTGCCAGCAGCTGGGGGGACAGAATCTACAATGAGCAGTTCTTC